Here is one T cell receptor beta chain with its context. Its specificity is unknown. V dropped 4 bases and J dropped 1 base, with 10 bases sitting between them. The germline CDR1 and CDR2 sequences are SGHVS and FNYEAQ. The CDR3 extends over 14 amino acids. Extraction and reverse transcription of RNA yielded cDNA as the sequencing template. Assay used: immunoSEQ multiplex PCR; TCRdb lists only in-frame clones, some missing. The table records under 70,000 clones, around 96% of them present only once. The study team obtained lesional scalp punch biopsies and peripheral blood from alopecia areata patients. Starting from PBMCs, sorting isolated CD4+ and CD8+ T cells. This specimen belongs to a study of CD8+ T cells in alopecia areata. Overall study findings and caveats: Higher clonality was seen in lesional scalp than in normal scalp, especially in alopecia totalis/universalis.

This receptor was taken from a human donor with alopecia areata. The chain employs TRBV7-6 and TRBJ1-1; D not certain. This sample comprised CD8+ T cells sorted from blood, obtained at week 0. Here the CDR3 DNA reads TGTGCCAGCAGCTACGGACCGAAGAACACTGAAGCTTTCTTT. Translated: CASSYGPKNTEAFF. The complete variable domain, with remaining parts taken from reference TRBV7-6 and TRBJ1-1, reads GAGVSQSPRYKVTKRGQDVALRCDPISGHVSLYWYRQALGQGPEFLTYFNYEAQQDKSGLPNDRFSAERPEGSISTLTIQRTEQRDSAMYRCASSYGPKNTEAFFGQGTRLTVV.